These 17 T cell receptor beta chains were all obtained from the same sample, sequenced in a study of T cells in Graves' hyperthyroidism and ophthalmopathy. RNA transcripts yielded amplified TCR beta CDR3 regions. TCR CDR3 regions were first amplified by RT-PCR with HTBI primers. TCRdb reanalysed the multiplex PCR reads using MiXCR and keeps one entry per CDR3 protein. The sample has fewer than 200,000 distinct CDR3 sequences; 9.4% are singletons. The sample was blood. Source of these receptors: a woman younger than 30 with Graves' hyperthyroidism that later progressed to Graves' ophthalmopathy.

In its sample, this clonotype was seen many times. The V call is TRBV12-3 or TRBV12-4, the J call TRBJ2-1; 7 bases map to TRBD2. The CDR3 loop spans 16 amino acids. V dropped 6 bases and J dropped 0; count of bases not matched to a gene: 8. Here the CDR3 reads CASSPTSVRSYNEQFF. CDR3 bases: TGTGCCAGCAGCCCAACTAGCGTTCGCTCCTACAATGAGCAGTTCTTC.

The chain links TRBV9 to TRBJ1-2, with a weak D call TRBD1 (5 bases). This CDR3 is 12 amino acids long. CDR1 and CDR2 (germline): SGDLS, YYNGEE. V lost 3 bases to trimming and J lost 8 bases, with 11 bases between them. CDR3 sequence (DNA): TGTGCCAGCAGCGAGGGGTCGGGAGGCTACACCTTC. Protein: CASSEGSGGYTF. Based on the CDR3 plus reference TRBV9 and TRBJ1-2, the full variable domain is DSGVTQTPKHLITATGQRVTLRCSPRSGDLSVYWYQQSLDQGLQFLIQYYNGEERAKGNILERFSAQQFPDLHSELNLSSLELGDSALYFCASSEGSGGYTFGSGTRLTVV.

The chain is built from TRBV19 and TRBJ1-5; D remains unclear. The CDR3 has 14 residues. Germline values: CDR1 LNHDA, CDR2 SQIVND (reference sequence). Trimming left V 1 base short and J 2 bases short, with 6 bases between. CDR3 amino acids: CASSIAEGNQPQHF. CDR3 DNA: TGTGCCAGTAGTATAGCGGAAGGCAATCAGCCCCAGCATTTT.

This clonotype appeared many times. The V gene is TRBV30, the J gene TRBJ2-7; D is unresolved. V was clipped by 1 base and J by 7 bases, with 8 bases between them. The CDR3 runs to 11 residues. Germline lookup yields CDR1 GTSNPN and CDR2 SVGIG (reference sequence). CDR3 nucleotides: TGTGCCTGGAGTGCGCCTGCAGAGCAGTACTTC. Protein: CAWSAPAEQYF.

This clonotype was seen many times. V gene TRBV24-1 combines with J gene TRBJ2-2; tentative D call: TRBD2 (6 bases). Trimming left V 3 bases short and J 7 bases short, with 26 bases between. CDR1 is KGHDR, CDR2 SFDVKD, per germline. This CDR3 has 19 amino acids. CDR3 nucleotide sequence: TGTGCCACCAGTGATCCGACAGAAAGCCGGGAGATTAAGTACGGGGAGCTGTTTTTT. This translates into CATSDPTESREIKYGELFF.

V usage is TRBV27 and J usage is TRBJ2-7, with D perhaps matching TRBD1 (5 bases). V lost 6 bases to trimming and J lost 2 bases, with 14 bases between them. Germline CDR1 reads MNHEY; CDR2 reads SMNVEV (reference sequence). CDR3 size: 14 residues. The CDR3 region has the DNA TGTGCCAGCAGCCACACCTGGGGCACCTACGAGCAGTACTTC. The encoded protein is CASSHTWGTYEQYF.

Turning to this clonotype: A read error may be the cause here, since a much bigger clone is one base away. J is TRBJ1-4 and V is TRBV4-1; no firm D call. This CDR3 contains 13 residues. Germline loops: CDR1 MGHRA, CDR2 YSYEKL. V lost 5 bases to trimming and J lost 1 base, with 5 bases between them. DNA of the CDR3: TGCGCCAGCAGCTGGGGAACTAATGAAAAACTGTTTTTT. This encodes CASSWGTNEKLFF.

Ten or more counts support this clonotype. This sequence joins TRBV7-9 and TRBJ1-2, with D maybe TRBD1 (6 bases). The CDR3 has 14 amino acids. Germline values: CDR1 SEHNR, CDR2 FQNEAQ (reference sequence). The germline V and J ends were trimmed by 0 bases and 7 bases, with 12 bases remaining between them. This CDR3 is CASSLAEGGTGYTF. In nucleotides, the CDR3 is TGTGCCAGCAGCTTAGCGGAGGGGGGGACTGGCTACACCTTC.

This clonotype was recorded at least ten times. The chain employs TRBV6-1 and TRBJ1-2, with 9 bases matching TRBD1. This CDR3 comprises 15 residues. The germline V gene encodes CDR1 MNHNS and CDR2 SASEGT. V was clipped by 5 bases and J by 1 base; unmatched bases: 5. CDR3 protein: CASSNGTGINYGYTF. Written as DNA, the CDR3 is TGTGCCAGCAGTAACGGGACAGGGATTAACTATGGCTACACCTTC.

The table lists this clonotype with many counts. The chain recombines TRBV27 with TRBJ1-2, with a possible D match to TRBD1 (6 bases). Per germline, CDR1 MNHEY and CDR2 SMNVEV (reference sequence). The CDR3 loop spans 14 amino acids. The V end lost 0 bases, the J end lost 3 bases, and 8 bases lay between the germline ends. In DNA form, the CDR3 reads TGTGCCAGCAGTTTATCAGCAGGGGACTATGGCTACACCTTC. This codes for CASSLSAGDYGYTF.

In its sample, this clonotype was seen many times. The chain joins TRBV6-1 to TRBJ2-7; 10 nucleotides align to TRBD2. Germline values: CDR1 MNHNS, CDR2 SASEGT. The trim removed 2 bases at V and 3 bases at J, leaving 10 bases unmatched. The CDR3 runs 17 residues. The CDR3 loop reads CASSELAGENSFYEQYF. The CDR3 DNA sequence: TGTGCCAGCAGTGAACTAGCGGGAGAGAATAGTTTCTACGAGCAGTACTTC.

At least ten counts were recorded for this clonotype. V gene TRBV18 combines with J gene TRBJ2-7; no firm D call. The V gene lost 2 bases and the J gene lost 3 bases, with 5 bases spanning the gap. CDR3 size: 12 residues. Germline CDR1 is KGHSH and CDR2 is LQKENI. CDR3 protein: CASSPGDYEQYF. The CDR3 DNA reads TGTGCCAGCTCACCAGGGGACTACGAGCAGTACTTC.

This clonotype was detected many times. The V call is TRBV19, the J call TRBJ2-6; perhaps D is TRBD1 or TRBD2 (7 bases each). Looked up from germline, CDR1 is LNHDA and CDR2 is SQIVND (reference sequence). The CDR3 length is 16 residues. V was pared by 9 bases and J by 1 base, with 16 bases between. The chain's CDR3 is CASRGGVPSGANVLTF. DNA of the CDR3: TGTGCCAGCAGGGGGGGAGTCCCTTCTGGGGCCAACGTCCTGACTTTC.

Ten or more counts support this clonotype. The V gene is TRBV11-3, the J gene TRBJ2-3; D is uncertain. In germline, CDR1 is SGHNT, CDR2 YENEEA. There are 13 residues in the CDR3. Trimming shortened V by 3 bases and J by 6 bases, and 10 bases separated the two germline ends. The CDR3 reads CASSFYLGDTQYF. CDR3 DNA: TGTGCCAGCAGCTTTTATTTAGGGGATACGCAGTATTTT.

The J gene is TRBJ1-2, the V gene TRBV27; weak D call: TRBD1 (6 bases). CDR1 and CDR2 from the germline V gene are MNHEY and SMNVEV (reference sequence). The CDR3 is 16 amino acids. V lost 7 bases, J lost 1 base, and 19 bases lay in between. CDR3: CASTPHGGSSNYGYTF. The DNA for the CDR3 is TGTGCCAGCACCCCCCACGGGGGCAGTAGTAACTATGGCTACACCTTC.

This clonotype has a count of ten or more. The CDR3 is CATSNEWPGTQEVVYGYTF. The DNA for the CDR3 is TGTGCCACCAGCAACGAGTGGCCCGGGACTCAGGAGGTGGTCTATGGCTACACCTTC. This chain uses TRBV15 with TRBJ1-2, with a weak D call TRBD1 (5 bases). The CDR3 extends over 19 amino acids. V gave up 4 bases and J gave up 4 bases, with 28 bases separating them. Germline loops: CDR1 LNHNV, CDR2 YYDKDF (reference sequence).

In this sample, this clonotype turned up many times. This chain joins TRBV12-3 or TRBV12-4 and TRBJ1-5; D uncertain. There are 15 residues in the CDR3. Deletions cut 0 bases from V and 3 bases from J, with 9 bases between. DNA for the CDR3: TGTGCCAGCAGTTTAGCCGGTGGGTCCAATCAGCCCCAGCATTTT. It is translated as CASSLAGGSNQPQHF.